What follows are 31 T cell receptor beta chains derived from one specimen sequenced in a study of OX40 agonist ivuxolimab in advanced cancers. Repertoires were generated with immunoSEQ multiplex PCR, while TCRdb's copy carries only in-frame clones and drops some. The sample carries just under 65,000 clones, over 75% recorded once. The specimen was CD4+ or CD8+ T cells sorted from blood, collected in a trial of the OX40 agonist ivuxolimab. The receptors derive from an adult with an advanced solid tumor such as melanoma, head and neck, liver or kidney cancer.

This rearrangement joins TRBV11-3 to TRBJ2-1; 9 nucleotides match TRBD1. V shed 4 bases, J shed 6 bases, and the junction held 4 bases outside the gene matches. Looked up from germline, CDR1 is SGHNT and CDR2 is YENEEA. The CDR3 has 14 residues. CDR3 bases: TGTGCCAGCAGCTCGGGACAGGGCGGCAATGAGCAGTTCTTC. Encoded protein: CASSSGQGGNEQFF.

The chain employs TRBV5-1 and TRBJ1-5; the D gene is possibly TRBD1 (5 bases). The germline gives CDR1 SGHRS, CDR2 YFSETQ. The CDR3 consists of 14 residues. V was pared by 4 bases and J by 7 bases, with 15 bases between. The DNA of the CDR3 is TGCGCCAGCAGCCCCGGGGACGAAGGGCAGCCCCAGCATTTT. This translates into CASSPGDEGQPQHF. The full variable domain, in which reference TRBV5-1 and TRBJ1-5 provide the parts outside the CDR3, is KAGVTQTPRYLIKTRGQQVTLSCSPISGHRSVSWYQQTPGQGLQFLFEYFSETQRNKGNFPGRFSGRQFSNSRSEMNVSTLELGDSALYLCASSPGDEGQPQHFGDGTRLSIL.

This clone was counted a single time. J is TRBJ1-1 and V is TRBV29-1, with TRBD1 matching 8 bases. Germline values: CDR1 SQVTM, CDR2 ANQGSEA. The junction had 5 bases not matched to a gene; V was cut back by 1 base and J by 4 bases. The CDR3 runs 14 residues. The CDR3 region has the DNA TGCAGCGTTGAAGCATACAGGGGGGGCACTGAAGCTTTCTTT. It translates to CSVEAYRGGTEAFF.

This clone was seen once. The genes are TRBV15 and TRBJ2-7, with 8 bases lining up with TRBD1. The germline V gene encodes CDR1 LNHNV and CDR2 YYDKDF (reference sequence). The CDR3 has 16 residues. J gave up 0 bases and V 3 bases, and 7 bases lay outside the gene matches. CDR3 in amino acids: CATSRAGQALSYEQYF. The CDR3 region has the DNA TGTGCCACCAGCAGGGCGGGACAGGCACTCTCCTACGAGCAGTACTTC.

This clone has just a few counts. V and J are TRBV27 and TRBJ2-3; D unclear. Trimming cost V 2 bases and J 2 bases, with 5 bases left between them. The CDR3 has 13 residues. Germline V gene data show CDR1 as MNHEY and CDR2 as SMNVEV (reference sequence). In nucleotides, the CDR3 is TGTGCCAGCAGTTTAAAACCCACAGATACGCAGTATTTT. Translated: CASSLKPTDTQYF.

This chain uses TRBV5-4 with TRBJ2-7; maybe TRBD1 (8 bases). V was cut by 3 bases and J by 4 bases, with 14 bases left in between. Germline V gene sequence: CDR1 SGHNT, CDR2 YYREEE (reference sequence). This CDR3 region has 14 residues. As DNA, the CDR3 is TGTGCCAGCAGCTCCGGACAGGGAGGGTACGAGCAGTACTTC. This gives the protein CASSSGQGGYEQYF.

V gene TRBV5-1 combines with J gene TRBJ1-1, with D uncertain. The CDR3 sequence is 14 residues long. Trimming removed 4 bases from V and 3 bases from J, with 13 bases in between. The germline V gene has CDR1 SGHRS and CDR2 YFSETQ. CDR3 sequence (DNA): TGCGCCAGCAGCCCCTTGCCAGGCGACACTGAAGCTTTCTTT. It yields the protein CASSPLPGDTEAFF.

The chain combines TRBV5-1 with TRBJ2-7; possibly TRBD1 for D (5 bases). This CDR3 spans 12 amino acids. The V gene lost 5 bases and the J gene lost 2 bases, with 8 bases spanning the gap. The germline V gene has CDR1 SGHRS and CDR2 YFSETQ. The CDR3 is CASRVGAYEQYF. CDR3 sequence (DNA): TGCGCCAGCAGGGTAGGGGCCTACGAGCAGTACTTC.

The V and J genes are TRBV7-2 and TRBJ2-5; possibly TRBD1 for D (6 bases). The J call may be mistaken, given a closer DNA end match to TRBJ2-7. CDR3 size: 13 residues. In germline, CDR1 is SGHTA, CDR2 FQGNSA. The CDR3 reads CASSLQGNDEQYF. The CDR3 DNA follows: TGTGCCAGCAGCCTACAGGGTAACGACGAGCAGTACTTC.

The chain carries TRBV7-9 and TRBJ2-5, with TRBD1 identical over 7 bases. CDR3 length equals 17 residues. J gave up 1 base and V 3 bases, and 11 bases lay outside the gene matches. Germline V gives CDR1 SEHNR, CDR2 FQNEAQ (reference sequence). The CDR3 loop is CASSLASGTAAQETQYF. DNA of the CDR3: TGTGCCAGCAGCTTGGCCTCCGGGACAGCAGCCCAAGAGACCCAGTACTTC. Supplemented by reference TRBV7-9 and TRBJ2-5, the full variable domain reads DTGVSQNPRHKITKRGQNVTFRCDPISEHNRLYWYRQTLGQGPEFLTYFQNEAQLEKSRLLSDRFSAERPKGSFSTLEIQRTEQGDSAMYLCASSLASGTAAQETQYFGPGTRLLVL.

The rearrangement joins TRBV28 to TRBJ2-5, with 7 bases matching TRBD2. After removal of 5 bases from V and 4 bases from J, the junction contained 10 bases not matched to a gene. CDR1 is MDHEN, CDR2 SYDVKM, per germline. This CDR3 region has 15 residues. CDR3 DNA sequence: TGTGCCAGCAGTCCTGCGGGGGTAATACGAGAGACCCAGTACTTC. Translating gives CASSPAGVIRETQYF.

The chain couples TRBV10-3 to TRBJ1-2; D is unresolved. V was clipped by 2 bases and J by 2 bases, with 9 bases between them. Germline V gene sequence: CDR1 ENHRY, CDR2 SYGVKD. This CDR3 contains 14 residues. The CDR3 DNA reads TGTGCCATCAGTGAGGGTAACGGGAACTATGGCTACACCTTC. It translates to CAISEGNGNYGYTF.

The chain couples TRBV7-6 to TRBJ1-3; 7 nucleotides align to TRBD1. The trim removed 1 base at V and 0 bases at J, leaving 0 bases unmatched. Germline CDR1 and CDR2: SGHVS and FNYEAQ. The CDR3 loop spans 15 amino acids. Written as DNA, the CDR3 is TGTGCCAGCAGCTTAGGGACAGGCTCTGGAAACACCATATATTTT. Translating gives CASSLGTGSGNTIYF. Complete variable domain (other parts from reference TRBV7-6 and TRBJ1-3): GAGVSQSPRYKVTKRGQDVALRCDPISGHVSLYWYRQALGQGPEFLTYFNYEAQQDKSGLPNDRFSAERPEGSISTLTIQRTEQRDSAMYRCASSLGTGSGNTIYFGEGSWLTVV.

V and J are TRBV27 and TRBJ2-2; 12 nucleotides line up with TRBD2. CDR3 size: 15 residues. The germline CDR1 and CDR2 sequences are MNHEY and SMNVEV (reference sequence). V shed 9 bases, J shed 0 bases, and the junction held 2 bases outside the gene matches. The CDR3 nucleotides read TGTGCCAGTCGGACTAGCGGGACGAACACCGGGGAGCTGTTTTTT. Amino acids: CASRTSGTNTGELFF.

The chain carries TRBV7-6 and TRBJ2-7, with TRBD1 matching over 8 bases. J was trimmed by 4 bases and V by 5 bases; bases with no gene match: 7. Germline lookup yields CDR1 SGHVS and CDR2 FNYEAQ. The CDR3 loop spans 14 amino acids. CDR3 residues: CASSQGTGPYEQYF. The CDR3 DNA follows: TGTGCCAGCAGCCAGGGGACAGGACCTTACGAGCAGTACTTC.

The table lists this clone with a count of one. V and J are TRBV2 and TRBJ1-1; 8 bases line up with TRBD1. Trimming cost V 6 bases and J 5 bases; bases outside gene matches: 11. The CDR3 spans 15 residues. Germline V lookup: CDR1 SNHLY, CDR2 FYNNEI. Here the CDR3 DNA reads TGTGCCAGCAGCCTCTACGGACAGGGTGGTACTGAAGCTTTCTTT. Protein sequence: CASSLYGQGGTEAFF. Supplemented by reference TRBV2 and TRBJ1-1, the full variable domain reads EPEVTQTPSHQVTQMGQEVILRCVPISNHLYFYWYRQILGQKVEFLVSFYNNEISEKSEIFDDQFSVERPDGSNFTLKIRSTKLEDSAMYFCASSLYGQGGTEAFFGQGTRLTVV.

V usage is TRBV2 and J usage is TRBJ2-5; perhaps TRBD1 as D (5 bases). The length of the CDR3 is 14 residues. V shed 6 bases and J shed 2 bases, with 13 bases lying between them. Germline-derived CDR1 and CDR2 are SNHLY and FYNNEI. The CDR3 DNA is TGTGCCAGCAGAGTGCAGGGATCACAAGAGACCCAGTACTTC. It codes for CASRVQGSQETQYF.

This chain links TRBV28 with TRBJ1-5; possibly TRBD1 for D (6 bases). The V and J ends lost 2 bases and 4 bases respectively, with 12 bases between them. The CDR3 consists of 15 residues. CDR1 and CDR2 from the germline V gene are MDHEN and SYDVKM. The CDR3 region has the DNA TGTGCCAGCAGTTTAGGGGGGGCCATAAATCAGCCCCAGCATTTT. Its protein product is CASSLGGAINQPQHF. Together with reference TRBV28 and TRBJ1-5, the CDR3 gives the full variable domain: DVKVTQSSRYLVKRTGEKVFLECVQDMDHENMFWYRQDPGLGLRLIYFSYDVKMKEKGDIPEGYSVSREKKERFSLILESASTNQTSMYLCASSLGGAINQPQHFGDGTRLSIL.

The chain combines TRBV10-3 with TRBJ2-1; TRBD2 matches 8 bases. From germline, CDR1 is ENHRY and CDR2 SYGVKD. The CDR3 totals 19 residues. J gave up 0 bases and V 4 bases, and 14 bases lay outside the gene matches. The chain's CDR3 is CAISGPSGRTSSSYNEQFF. The CDR3 DNA reads as TGTGCCATCAGTGGCCCTAGCGGGCGTACCTCGAGCTCCTACAATGAGCAGTTCTTC.

The rearrangement joins TRBV29-1 to TRBJ2-5, with D tentatively TRBD1 (5 bases). Trimming shortened V by 5 bases and J by 1 base, and 11 bases separated the two germline ends. Germline loops: CDR1 SQVTM, CDR2 ANQGSEA. The CDR3 spans 13 residues. The CDR3 loop reads CSVLFDSQETQYF. CDR3 coding DNA: TGCAGCGTTCTCTTTGACAGCCAAGAGACCCAGTACTTC.

V usage is TRBV27 and J usage is TRBJ2-5; D call uncertain. Trimming removed 2 bases at V and 5 bases at J, with 15 bases between. Per the germline V gene, CDR1 is MNHEY and CDR2 is SMNVEV (reference sequence). This CDR3 contains 15 residues. The CDR3 DNA reads as TGTGCCAGCAGTTTAACCCCACTGCAAAGGGAGACCCAGTACTTC. Translating gives CASSLTPLQRETQYF.

The gene calls are TRBV28 and TRBJ2-7, with 7 bases identical to TRBD1. The germline gives CDR1 MDHEN, CDR2 SYDVKM. The CDR3 runs to 14 residues. The junction had 10 bases not matched to a gene; V was cut back by 8 bases and J by 3 bases. CDR3 sequence: CASLTGTDFYEQYF. The CDR3 DNA reads as TGTGCCAGCCTTACCGGGACAGACTTCTACGAGCAGTACTTC. Full variable domain (outside the CDR3, taken from reference TRBV28 and TRBJ2-7): DVKVTQSSRYLVKRTGEKVFLECVQDMDHENMFWYRQDPGLGLRLIYFSYDVKMKEKGDIPEGYSVSREKKERFSLILESASTNQTSMYLCASLTGTDFYEQYFGPGTRLTVT.

This clone appeared a single time. V is TRBV10-3 and J is TRBJ2-1, with no clear D. The CDR3 sequence is 13 residues long. V lost 4 bases, J lost 7 bases, and 11 bases lay in between. CDR1 is ENHRY and CDR2 is SYGVKD in the germline V gene. The CDR3 protein is CAISGQLSNEQFF. The DNA for the CDR3 is TGTGCCATCAGTGGCCAGCTGTCAAATGAGCAGTTCTTC.

V usage is TRBV14 and J usage is TRBJ1-2; TRBD1 matches at 7 bases. CDR3 length equals 16 residues. Germline trimming cut 2 bases from V and 4 bases from J; bases unmatched to any gene: 10. The V gene's germline CDR1 is SGHDN and CDR2 FVKESK. CDR3 loop: CASSQNRGRGAYGYTF. The CDR3 coding sequence is TGTGCCAGCAGCCAAAACAGGGGCAGGGGGGCCTATGGCTACACCTTC.

The genes are TRBV7-3 and TRBJ1-6; no clear D gene. This CDR3 has 15 residues. V lost 2 bases, J lost 7 bases, and 12 bases lay in between. Germline lookup yields CDR1 SGHTA and CDR2 FQGTGA. The CDR3 sequence is CASSLGGGLNSPLHF. The DNA for the CDR3 is TGTGCCAGCAGCTTAGGAGGCGGCCTAAATTCACCCCTCCACTTT. Combining the CDR3 with reference TRBV7-3 and TRBJ1-6 gives the whole variable domain GAGVSQTPSNKVTEKGKYVELRCDPISGHTALYWYRQSLGQGPEFLIYFQGTGAADDSGLPNDRFFAVRPEGSVSTLKIQRTERGDSAVYLCASSLGGGLNSPLHFGNGTRLTVT.

The chain uses TRBV28 and TRBJ2-7, with 8 bases that match TRBD1. The trim removed 10 bases at V and 3 bases at J, leaving 20 bases unmatched. The CDR3 totals 17 residues. CDR1 MDHEN and CDR2 SYDVKM come from the germline V gene. The CDR3 region is CATSTRLPGQAGYEQYF. DNA of the CDR3: TGTGCCACCTCGACCCGCCTACCGGGACAGGCAGGCTACGAGCAGTACTTC. The full variable domain, with the rest looked up from reference TRBV28 and TRBJ2-7, is DVKVTQSSRYLVKRTGEKVFLECVQDMDHENMFWYRQDPGLGLRLIYFSYDVKMKEKGDIPEGYSVSREKKERFSLILESASTNQTSMYLCATSTRLPGQAGYEQYFGPGTRLTVT.

V usage is TRBV11-1 and J usage is TRBJ2-2, with a weak D call TRBD2 (6 bases). V lost 1 base and J 6 bases, leaving 9 bases between the germline ends. The germline CDR1 and CDR2 sequences are SGHAT and FQDESV (reference sequence). The CDR3 length is 14 residues. The CDR3 bases are TGTGCCAGCAGCTTAGGGCGGGGTTCCGGGGAGCTGTTTTTT. Residues: CASSLGRGSGELFF. The full variable domain, with the rest looked up from reference TRBV11-1 and TRBJ2-2, is EAEVAQSPRYKITEKSQAVAFWCDPISGHATLYWYRQILGQGPELLVQFQDESVVDDSQLPKDRFSAERLKGVDSTLKIQPAELGDSAMYLCASSLGRGSGELFFGEGSRLTVL.

The rearrangement uses TRBV10-3 and TRBJ2-7; D is undetermined. CDR1 is ENHRY and CDR2 is SYGVKD in the germline V gene. Trimming removed 3 bases at V and 3 bases at J, with 3 bases between. The CDR3 has 11 residues. The CDR3 nucleotides are TGTGCCATCAGTGAAGGCTACGAGCAGTACTTC. It yields the protein CAISEGYEQYF.

In DNA, the CDR3 is TGCGCCAGCAAACTAGCGGTTGGCACAGATACGCAGTATTTT. Protein: CASKLAVGTDTQYF. The chain carries TRBV5-1 and TRBJ2-3; 8 nucleotides agree with TRBD2. CDR3 length: 14 residues. V trimming: 6 bases; J trimming: 1 base; junction bases outside the gene matches: 4. Germline V gene data show CDR1 as SGHRS and CDR2 as YFSETQ. Looking up the rest from reference TRBV5-1 and TRBJ2-3 gives the full variable domain: KAGVTQTPRYLIKTRGQQVTLSCSPISGHRSVSWYQQTPGQGLQFLFEYFSETQRNKGNFPGRFSGRQFSNSRSEMNVSTLELGDSALYLCASKLAVGTDTQYFGPGTRLTVL.

The chain employs TRBV10-1 and TRBJ2-1; 7 bases agree with TRBD2. The CDR3 loop spans 18 amino acids. The V and J ends lost 7 bases and 6 bases, in that order; junction bases with no gene match: 21. The germline CDR1 and CDR2 sequences are WNHNN and SYGVQD (reference sequence). CDR3: CASICGTLKRGWGNEQFF. DNA of the CDR3: TGCGCCAGCATATGCGGTACTCTCAAGCGGGGCTGGGGCAATGAGCAGTTCTTC.

The rearrangement joins TRBV7-3 to TRBJ2-1; TRBD2 matches at 13 bases. The CDR3 covers 15 residues. V lost 4 bases and J lost 4; bases outside the gene matches: 1. Per germline, CDR1 SGHTA and CDR2 FQGTGA. The CDR3 here is CASSSLAGGYNEQFF. The CDR3 nucleotides are TGTGCCAGCAGCTCACTAGCGGGGGGGTACAATGAGCAGTTCTTC.